This TCR beta chain derives from a study of shared clonotypes between healthy human individuals. The method was immunoSEQ multiplex PCR; TCRdb's version includes in-frame clones alone and lacks a portion of them. Of under 1,900,000 clones detected, about 98.5% appear once; the ten largest clones hold roughly 0.35%. The sequence was collected from a young man in good health. Input material: naive CD4+ T cells sorted from blood. The subset: CD45RA+ positively selected.

The CDR3 DNA follows: TGTGCCAGCAGCTTGGGAGGGATTAAGCATGGCTACACCTTC. This encodes CASSLGGIKHGYTF. The chain uses TRBV11-2 and TRBJ1-2; D ambiguous. The germline CDR1 and CDR2 sequences are SGHAT and FQNNGV. V lost 3 bases and J lost 6, with 14 bases in between. The CDR3 is 14 amino acids.